This T cell receptor beta chain was recovered during a study of T cell repertoires and HLA-DP antigens. To note about this clone: Its antigen is unidentified.

The CDR3 consists of 16 residues. CDR1 is SGDLS and CDR2 is YYNGEE in the germline V gene. The ends lost 1 base at V and 6 bases at J; junction bases unmatched: 8. Assay: immunoSEQ multiplex PCR; the TCRdb copy retains only in-frame clones and omits some. The sample holds about 73,000 clones, around 80% seen once. The clonotype originates from a man aged 55 to 70 in good health and CMV-seronegative. This rearrangement joins TRBV9 to TRBJ2-2, with 8 bases identical to TRBD1. Input material: CD4+ T cells from PBMCs. CDR3 DNA: TGTGCCAGCAGCGTACGGGGTGACAGGGGAGCCGGGGAGCTGTTTTTT. Protein product: CASSVRGDRGAGELFF. The full variable domain, in which reference TRBV9 and TRBJ2-2 provide the parts outside the CDR3, is DSGVTQTPKHLITATGQRVTLRCSPRSGDLSVYWYQQSLDQGLQFLIQYYNGEERAKGNILERFSAQQFPDLHSELNLSSLELGDSALYFCASSVRGDRGAGELFFGEGSRLTVL.